This passage covers 26 T cell receptor beta chains from one sample sequenced in a study of shared clonotypes between healthy human individuals. The method was immunoSEQ multiplex PCR; TCRdb's version includes in-frame clones alone and lacks a portion of them. The table shows about 870,000 clones, with more than 85% occurring only once. Naive CD8 isolation took CD45RO-negative cells positively selected for CCR7 and excluded terminally differentiated effector memory CD45RA+ cells. Sequenced material: naive CD8+ T cells sorted from blood. The receptors shown here come from a young man in good health.

Comment on this clone: Other DNA sequences in the sample encode the same CDR3. This chain joins TRBV9 and TRBJ2-7, with TRBD2 as a possible D gene (6 bases). V lost 3 bases and J 2 bases, leaving 9 bases between the germline ends. This CDR3 has 13 amino acids. Looked up from germline, CDR1 is SGDLS and CDR2 is YYNGEE. The CDR3 reads CASSGGLTYEQYF. The CDR3, as DNA: TGTGCCAGCAGCGGGGGACTGACCTACGAGCAGTACTTC.

The genes are TRBV7-2 and TRBJ2-7; TRBD2 agrees at 7 bases. The CDR3 totals 15 residues. From germline, CDR1 is SGHTA and CDR2 FQGNSA. V dropped 1 base and J dropped 0; count of bases not matched to a gene: 3. The CDR3 is CASSLGGGSSYEQYF. CDR3 DNA sequence: TGTGCCAGCAGCTTAGGGGGAGGGAGCTCCTACGAGCAGTACTTC.

The CDR3 coding sequence is TGTGCCACCAGCAGGGCAAGGATGGCGGCTTTCAATGAGCAGTTCTTC. Amino acid sequence: CATSRARMAAFNEQFF. The gene calls are TRBV15 and TRBJ2-1; no clear D. Germline V gene lookup returns CDR1 LNHNV and CDR2 YYDKDF (reference sequence). V lost 3 bases to trimming and J lost 6 bases, with 18 bases between them. This CDR3 is built from 16 residues.

The chain has TRBV5-1 and TRBJ2-7; D could derive from TRBD1 or TRBD2 (5 bases each). CDR1 is SGHRS and CDR2 is YFSETQ in the germline V gene. V was cut by 1 base and J by 0 bases, with 11 bases left in between. The length of the CDR3 is 15 residues. This CDR3 reads CASSLIGDLSYEQYF. CDR3 in DNA: TGCGCCAGCAGCTTGATAGGGGACCTCTCCTACGAGCAGTACTTC.

The chain couples TRBV4-1 to TRBJ2-1; TRBD2 is a possible D gene (6 bases). The CDR3 covers 16 residues. The V gene's germline CDR1 is MGHRA and CDR2 YSYEKL. Trimming pared 1 base from V and 0 bases from J, leaving 10 bases between. CDR3 amino acids: CASSQGTGGSYNEQFF. CDR3 DNA sequence: TGCGCCAGCAGCCAAGGAACCGGGGGCTCCTACAATGAGCAGTTCTTC.

The chain is built from TRBV28 and TRBJ2-7, with TRBD1 identical over 9 bases. The CDR3 has 15 residues. The V segment lost 3 bases and the J segment 7 bases; nucleotides outside the gene matches: 10. Germline V CDR1 and CDR2: MDHEN, SYDVKM. In DNA form, the CDR3 reads TGTGCCAGCAGTTTCGAGGGACAGGGAGAGTGGGAGCAGTACTTC. It codes for CASSFEGQGEWEQYF.

The CDR3 sequence: CASTLAGPYNEQFF. Here the CDR3 DNA reads TGTGCCAGCACTCTAGCGGGTCCCTACAATGAGCAGTTCTTC. The J gene is TRBJ2-1, the V gene TRBV27; 8 nucleotides match TRBD2. Per germline, CDR1 MNHEY and CDR2 SMNVEV (reference sequence). This CDR3 contains 14 residues. Trimming took 7 bases from V and 2 from J; bases not matched to a gene: 4.

In the case of this clone: The sample carries other DNA sequences with the same CDR3. The CDR3 DNA reads TGTGCCAGCAGTTTACAGGACTCGGCCTACGAGCAGTACTTC. This codes for CASSLQDSAYEQYF. The chain has TRBV28 and TRBJ2-7; D is possibly TRBD2 (5 bases). Germline V gene data show CDR1 as MDHEN and CDR2 as SYDVKM. The V gene lost 2 bases and the J gene lost 2 bases, with 10 bases spanning the gap. The CDR3 sequence is 14 residues long.

This chain joins TRBV25-1 and TRBJ2-1, with 9 nucleotides matching TRBD2. The junction had 8 bases not matched to a gene; V was cut back by 10 bases and J by 4 bases. Germline V gives CDR1 MGHDK, CDR2 SYGVNS. The CDR3 consists of 14 residues. The CDR3 region has the DNA TGTGCCACAGAGCTAGCGGGGTTATACAATGAGCAGTTCTTC. It translates to CATELAGLYNEQFF.

With regard to this clone: Other DNA sequences from this sample encode an identical CDR3 as well. The chain carries TRBV11-2 and TRBJ2-7, with D unresolved. Trimming cost V 5 bases and J 1 base, with 3 bases left between them. CDR3 length: 11 amino acids. Germline V gives CDR1 SGHAT, CDR2 FQNNGV. The CDR3 spells CASSPSYEQYF. CDR3 DNA sequence: TGTGCCAGCAGCCCTTCCTACGAGCAGTACTTC. Full variable domain (outside the CDR3, taken from reference TRBV11-2 and TRBJ2-7): EAGVAQSPRYKIIEKRQSVAFWCNPISGHATLYWYQQILGQGPKLLIQFQNNGVVDDSQLPKDRFSAERLKGVDSTLKIQPAKLEDSAVYLCASSPSYEQYFGPGTRLTVT.

This chain joins TRBV7-9 and TRBJ1-1, with 7 bases matching TRBD1. The CDR3 sequence is 12 residues long. The germline V gene encodes CDR1 SEHNR and CDR2 FQNEAQ (reference sequence). V was clipped by 2 bases and J by 6 bases; unmatched bases: 0. DNA of the CDR3: TGTGCCAGCAGCTTACAGGGGGCTGAAGCTTTCTTT. Translated, it gives CASSLQGAEAFF.

This rearrangement joins TRBV7-6 to TRBJ2-3; TRBD2 matches 7 bases. Germline CDR1 reads SGHVS; CDR2 reads FNYEAQ. Trimming cost V 1 base and J 5 bases; bases outside gene matches: 6. This CDR3 region has 15 residues. The CDR3 DNA is TGTGCCAGCAGCTTAGACTGGGGCGGGGGAGATACGCAGTATTTT. It encodes CASSLDWGGGDTQYF.

The chain combines TRBV5-4 with TRBJ2-1; D not resolved. The V and J ends lost 2 bases and 0 bases respectively, with 15 bases between them. The CDR3 spans 17 residues. Germline CDR1 SGHNT, CDR2 YYREEE (reference sequence). For the CDR3, the DNA is TGTGCCAGCAGCTTAGGCCCCTCGATGAGCTCCTACAATGAGCAGTTCTTC. This gives the protein CASSLGPSMSSYNEQFF.

The chain links TRBV5-6 to TRBJ2-1; 9 positions match TRBD2. V trimming: 3 bases; J trimming: 0 bases; junction bases outside the gene matches: 10. The CDR3 extends over 18 amino acids. From germline, CDR1 is SGHDT and CDR2 YYEEEE. The CDR3 DNA sequence: TGTGCCAGCAGCTCGGCCCTGACTAGCGGAGACTCCTACAATGAGCAGTTCTTC. It codes for CASSSALTSGDSYNEQFF. Full variable domain (missing parts from reference TRBV5-6 and TRBJ2-1): DAGVTQSPTHLIKTRGQQVTLRCSPKSGHDTVSWYQQALGQGPQFIFQYYEEEERQRGNFPDRFSGHQFPNYSSELNVNALLLGDSALYLCASSSALTSGDSYNEQFFGPGTRLTVL.

This clone has more than one count but fewer than ten. The V and J genes are TRBV4-1 and TRBJ2-7, with 12 bases matching TRBD2. Germline V lookup: CDR1 MGHRA, CDR2 YSYEKL. The CDR3 is 16 amino acids. V was pared by 1 base and J by 4 bases, with 5 bases of the junction left unmatched. The DNA for the CDR3 is TGCGCCAGCAGCCAAGGGCGACTAGCGGGAGTGTACGAGCAGTACTTC. It yields the protein CASSQGRLAGVYEQYF.

CDR3 in DNA: TGTGCCAGCAGCTTAGTTTATCTTTTGGGGGACTTAGGCGACGAGCAGTACTTC. It yields the protein CASSLVYLLGDLGDEQYF. The chain joins TRBV7-8 to TRBJ2-7, with D maybe TRBD2 (6 bases). Germline V gene lookup returns CDR1 SGHVS and CDR2 FQNEAQ. V lost 1 base and J lost 5, with 24 bases in between. This CDR3 comprises 18 residues.

With regard to this clone: One end of the junction does not line up with germline, which may come from a read error. This rearrangement joins TRBV7-7 to TRBJ2-1; weak D call: TRBD2 (5 bases). This CDR3 has 15 residues. The germline V gene encodes CDR1 SSHAT and CDR2 FNYEAQ (reference sequence). CDR3 bases: TGTGCTAGCAGCCAAGAAACCCGGGGCTACAATGAGCAGTTCTTC. Its translation: CASSQETRGYNEQFF.

This chain uses TRBV13 with TRBJ2-7, with D hard to call. V lost 4 bases and J lost 1, with 17 bases in between. There are 16 residues in the CDR3. Germline assignment: CDR1 PRHDT and CDR2 FYEKMQ (reference sequence). CDR3 in amino acids: CASSSPTSTGSYEQYF. CDR3 nucleotides: TGTGCCAGCAGCTCGCCGACTTCGACTGGTTCCTACGAGCAGTACTTC.

The chain joins TRBV7-5 to TRBJ1-2. TRBV7-5 is deemed a pseudogene. The CDR3 has 17 amino acids. The CDR3 DNA sequence: TGTGTCAGAAGCAAGCCCGGGGCCATCTCAATTAACTATGGCTACACCTTC. It yields the protein CVRSKPGAISINYGYTF.

The chain employs TRBV28 and TRBJ2-7, with D perhaps TRBD1 or TRBD2 (6 bases each). The CDR3 loop spans 16 amino acids. Trimming stripped 6 bases from V and 5 bases from J, with 23 bases between. Germline-derived CDR1 and CDR2 are MDHEN and SYDVKM. Here the CDR3 DNA reads TGTGCCAGCAGCCCTAGGGGGGTGGGTCCCTCGGACGAGCAGTACTTC. This encodes CASSPRGVGPSDEQYF. Full variable domain (rest looked up from reference TRBV28 and TRBJ2-7): DVKVTQSSRYLVKRTGEKVFLECVQDMDHENMFWYRQDPGLGLRLIYFSYDVKMKEKGDIPEGYSVSREKKERFSLILESASTNQTSMYLCASSPRGVGPSDEQYFGPGTRLTVT.

This clone has only a few counts. The rearrangement links TRBV29-1 to TRBJ1-1; 9 bases line up with TRBD1. In germline, CDR1 is SQVTM, CDR2 ANQGSEA. CDR3 length: 15 amino acids. V lost 6 bases to trimming and J lost 1 base; unmatched junction nucleotides: 9. The CDR3 region is CSVADRGIKNTEAFF. The CDR3 DNA reads as TGCAGCGTCGCTGACAGGGGGATTAAGAACACTGAAGCTTTCTTT.

The rearrangement uses TRBV27 and TRBJ2-3, with D perhaps assigned TRBD1 or TRBD2 (5 bases each). CDR1 and CDR2 (germline): MNHEY, SMNVEV (reference sequence). The CDR3 covers 14 residues. Trimming stripped 2 bases from V and 5 bases from J, with 11 bases between. The CDR3 spells CASSLGTYRDTQYF. CDR3 nucleotides: TGTGCCAGCAGTTTAGGGACCTACCGAGATACGCAGTATTTT.

The V and J genes are TRBV7-3 and TRBJ2-3, with unresolved D. Looked up from germline, CDR1 is SGHTA and CDR2 is FQGTGA. The CDR3 is 14 amino acids. With 2 bases removed from V and 0 bases from J, the gap between germline ends came to 6 bases. CDR3 bases: TGTGCCAGCAGCTTAGGGGATAGCACAGATACGCAGTATTTT. This translates into CASSLGDSTDTQYF.

This clone has only one observation. The DNA of the CDR3 is TGCGCCAGCAGTGAGTCTCAGAACTATGGCTACACCTTC. This encodes CASSESQNYGYTF. V and J are TRBV10-2 and TRBJ1-2, with D uncertain. Germline V gene data show CDR1 as WSHSY and CDR2 as SAAADI. Trimming pared 0 bases from V and 2 bases from J, leaving 4 bases between. This CDR3 is built from 13 residues.

The J gene is TRBJ2-1, the V gene TRBV5-4, with TRBD2 identical over 14 bases. The germline V gene encodes CDR1 SGHNT and CDR2 YYREEE (reference sequence). CDR3 length: 16 amino acids. V trimming: 3 bases; J trimming: 8 bases; junction bases outside the gene matches: 7. The CDR3 region has the DNA TGTGCCAGCAGCTACGGACTAGCGGGAGGCGGCGATGAGCAGTTCTTC. Translated: CASSYGLAGGGDEQFF.

In nucleotides, the CDR3 is TGTGCCATTGGACAGGATAATGAAAAACTGTTTTTT. Its translation is CAIGQDNEKLFF. The rearrangement links TRBV10-3 to TRBJ1-4; 7 bases match TRBD1. Germline CDR1 and CDR2: ENHRY and SYGVKD. The CDR3 has 12 amino acids. V lost 9 bases and J lost 4; bases outside the gene matches: 2.